One sample yielded the 9 T cell receptor beta chains listed below, sequenced in a study of blood T cell repertoires in COVID-19. Libraries were prepared by immunoSEQ multiplex PCR; TCRdb keeps only in-frame clonotypes and omits some of them. Of 200,000 to 250,000 clones in the sample, about 86% are singletons; the top ten hold more than 1.4%. The sequenced material came from peripheral blood. These receptors all stem from a man in his late teens or twenties with active or convalescent COVID-19.

The chain couples TRBV10-3 to TRBJ1-5, with unresolved D. This CDR3 region has 14 residues. Trimming stripped 2 bases from V and 6 bases from J, with 11 bases between. CDR1 is ENHRY, CDR2 SYGVKD, per germline. CDR3 bases: TGTGCCATCAGTGAGGGTCGCGCGGGTCAGCCCCAGCATTTT. It translates to CAISEGRAGQPQHF.

The chain recombines TRBV6-5 with TRBJ2-1; D remains unclear. The CDR3 totals 15 residues. V lost 6 bases and J lost 8, with 20 bases in between. In germline, CDR1 is MNHEY, CDR2 SVGAGI. The CDR3 DNA follows: TGTGCCAGCAGCCGAGCCCTAGACCCCTATTATGAGCAGTTCTTC. It codes for CASSRALDPYYEQFF.

The chain joins TRBV6-5 to TRBJ1-5; TRBD1 might be the D (5 bases). The CDR3 covers 15 residues. CDR1 is MNHEY, CDR2 SVGAGI, per germline. Trimming stripped 6 bases from V and 7 bases from J, with 19 bases between. CDR3 DNA sequence: TGTGCCAGCAGCTCGGGAGGGGAGGGATGGCAGCCCCAGCATTTT. Amino acids: CASSSGGEGWQPQHF.

The CDR3 DNA reads as TGTGCCAGCACCCTAGGCGGGACAGGGAATTACTACGAGCAGTACTTC. It codes for CASTLGGTGNYYEQYF. The genes are TRBV28 and TRBJ2-7, with 9 bases fitting TRBD1. There are 16 residues in the CDR3. With V trimmed by 7 bases and J by 3 bases, 13 bases remained unmatched. Looked up from germline, CDR1 is MDHEN and CDR2 is SYDVKM.

A single count supports this clone. The chain combines TRBV9 with TRBJ2-1, with D possibly matching TRBD2 (7 bases). Germline loops: CDR1 SGDLS, CDR2 YYNGEE. With 6 bases removed from V and 1 base from J, the gap between germline ends came to 17 bases. This CDR3 is 16 amino acids long. CDR3 DNA sequence: TGTGCCAGCAATCCTTCGGGGGGCCTTTCCTACAATGAGCAGTTCTTC. It codes for CASNPSGGLSYNEQFF.

This chain joins TRBV28 and TRBJ2-1, with D maybe TRBD1 (5 bases). The CDR3 sequence is 12 residues long. From germline, CDR1 is MDHEN and CDR2 SYDVKM. The V end was cut by 7 bases, the J end by 15 bases, with 19 bases between. CDR3 in DNA: TGTGCCAGCAACCTCCCCGGGCAGGGCTCGTTCTTC. This codes for CASNLPGQGSFF. Variable domain in full (rest from reference TRBV28 and TRBJ2-1): DVKVTQSSRYLVKRTGEKVFLECVQDMDHENMFWYRQDPGLGLRLIYFSYDVKMKEKGDIPEGYSVSREKKERFSLILESASTNQTSMYLCASNLPGQGSFFGPGTRLTVL.

V gene TRBV6-6 combines with J gene TRBJ1-5, with D unclear. The CDR3 extends over 15 amino acids. Trimming left V 2 bases short and J 2 bases short, with 10 bases between. Germline CDR1 is MNHNY and CDR2 is SVGAGI (reference sequence). CDR3 DNA: TGTGCCAGCAGTTACCCACCCAGTGGCAATCAGCCCCAGCATTTT. Protein product: CASSYPPSGNQPQHF.

The chain recombines TRBV6-2 or TRBV6-3 with TRBJ2-3, with 10 bases matching TRBD2. Germline V lookup: CDR1 MNHEY, CDR2 SVGEGT. The CDR3 sequence is 14 residues long. J was trimmed by 3 bases and V by 5 bases; bases with no gene match: 2. CDR3 sequence reads: CASSLAGETDTQYF. For the CDR3, the DNA is TGTGCCAGCAGTCTAGCGGGAGAGACAGATACGCAGTATTTT.

This clone was detected a few times. The chain joins TRBV6-4 to TRBJ2-2, with 9 bases identical to TRBD1. J gave up 3 bases and V 4 bases, and 0 bases lay outside the gene matches. Germline V gives CDR1 MRHNA, CDR2 SNTAGT. There are 14 residues in the CDR3. CDR3 protein: CASSGTGDTGELFF. In nucleotides, the CDR3 is TGTGCCAGCAGTGGGACAGGGGACACCGGGGAGCTGTTTTTT.